This entry lists 4 T cell receptor beta chains sequenced from one sample in a study of human T cells and chemical hapten exposure. Each CDR3 protein gets one entry after TCRdb re-called the RACE reads with MiXCR. The table has 120,000 or so distinct CDR3 sequences, approximately 14% seen once. Time point defined: patch test 1, 2 weeks after DPC sensitization. Treatment indicated: therapeutic diphenylcyclopropenone sensitization with weekly scalp DPC. The sequencing here drew on whole blood, taken in connection with sensitization to the hapten diphenylcyclopropenone (DPC). The origin of the receptors is a man between 18 and 35 years old with alopecia areata. Some clones in this sample may be carry-over from other donors' samples.

The rearrangement uses TRBV9 and TRBJ1-4, with unresolved D. The CDR3 runs to 15 residues. Deletions cut 2 bases from V and 0 bases from J, with 8 bases between. CDR1 SGDLS and CDR2 YYNGEE come from the germline V gene. As DNA, the CDR3 is TGTGCCAGCAGCGTGGAAGGTGCAACTAATGAAAAACTGTTTTTT. This encodes CASSVEGATNEKLFF.

The CDR3 coding sequence is TGCAGCGTTGGAGCCCGGGACAGAGGCTACGAGCAGTACTTC. Protein sequence: CSVGARDRGYEQYF. This chain connects TRBV29-1 to TRBJ2-7; TRBD1 agrees at 7 bases. The CDR3 runs 14 residues. The germline gives CDR1 SQVTM, CDR2 ANQGSEA. The J segment lost 3 bases and the V segment lost 4 bases, leaving 9 bases of the junction unmatched.

V gene TRBV7-8 combines with J gene TRBJ1-2, with a tentative D call TRBD1 (6 bases). The CDR3 has 14 amino acids. Germline V gene data show CDR1 as SGHVS and CDR2 as FQNEAQ. The germline V and J ends were trimmed by 8 bases and 6 bases, with 19 bases remaining between them. CDR3 DNA: TGTGCCAGCGGCAACGGAGCGGCAGGGGATGGCTACACCTTC. Translating it yields CASGNGAAGDGYTF.

This clonotype was observed a few times. The chain uses TRBV7-9 and TRBJ1-1, with D maybe TRBD1 (6 bases). The CDR3 length is 14 residues. Germline CDR1 is SEHNR and CDR2 is FQNEAQ (reference sequence). V dropped 4 bases and J dropped 0 bases, with 9 bases sitting between them. The CDR3 coding sequence is TGTGCCAGCAGCTCGGACAGTATGAACACTGAAGCTTTCTTT. As protein: CASSSDSMNTEAFF.